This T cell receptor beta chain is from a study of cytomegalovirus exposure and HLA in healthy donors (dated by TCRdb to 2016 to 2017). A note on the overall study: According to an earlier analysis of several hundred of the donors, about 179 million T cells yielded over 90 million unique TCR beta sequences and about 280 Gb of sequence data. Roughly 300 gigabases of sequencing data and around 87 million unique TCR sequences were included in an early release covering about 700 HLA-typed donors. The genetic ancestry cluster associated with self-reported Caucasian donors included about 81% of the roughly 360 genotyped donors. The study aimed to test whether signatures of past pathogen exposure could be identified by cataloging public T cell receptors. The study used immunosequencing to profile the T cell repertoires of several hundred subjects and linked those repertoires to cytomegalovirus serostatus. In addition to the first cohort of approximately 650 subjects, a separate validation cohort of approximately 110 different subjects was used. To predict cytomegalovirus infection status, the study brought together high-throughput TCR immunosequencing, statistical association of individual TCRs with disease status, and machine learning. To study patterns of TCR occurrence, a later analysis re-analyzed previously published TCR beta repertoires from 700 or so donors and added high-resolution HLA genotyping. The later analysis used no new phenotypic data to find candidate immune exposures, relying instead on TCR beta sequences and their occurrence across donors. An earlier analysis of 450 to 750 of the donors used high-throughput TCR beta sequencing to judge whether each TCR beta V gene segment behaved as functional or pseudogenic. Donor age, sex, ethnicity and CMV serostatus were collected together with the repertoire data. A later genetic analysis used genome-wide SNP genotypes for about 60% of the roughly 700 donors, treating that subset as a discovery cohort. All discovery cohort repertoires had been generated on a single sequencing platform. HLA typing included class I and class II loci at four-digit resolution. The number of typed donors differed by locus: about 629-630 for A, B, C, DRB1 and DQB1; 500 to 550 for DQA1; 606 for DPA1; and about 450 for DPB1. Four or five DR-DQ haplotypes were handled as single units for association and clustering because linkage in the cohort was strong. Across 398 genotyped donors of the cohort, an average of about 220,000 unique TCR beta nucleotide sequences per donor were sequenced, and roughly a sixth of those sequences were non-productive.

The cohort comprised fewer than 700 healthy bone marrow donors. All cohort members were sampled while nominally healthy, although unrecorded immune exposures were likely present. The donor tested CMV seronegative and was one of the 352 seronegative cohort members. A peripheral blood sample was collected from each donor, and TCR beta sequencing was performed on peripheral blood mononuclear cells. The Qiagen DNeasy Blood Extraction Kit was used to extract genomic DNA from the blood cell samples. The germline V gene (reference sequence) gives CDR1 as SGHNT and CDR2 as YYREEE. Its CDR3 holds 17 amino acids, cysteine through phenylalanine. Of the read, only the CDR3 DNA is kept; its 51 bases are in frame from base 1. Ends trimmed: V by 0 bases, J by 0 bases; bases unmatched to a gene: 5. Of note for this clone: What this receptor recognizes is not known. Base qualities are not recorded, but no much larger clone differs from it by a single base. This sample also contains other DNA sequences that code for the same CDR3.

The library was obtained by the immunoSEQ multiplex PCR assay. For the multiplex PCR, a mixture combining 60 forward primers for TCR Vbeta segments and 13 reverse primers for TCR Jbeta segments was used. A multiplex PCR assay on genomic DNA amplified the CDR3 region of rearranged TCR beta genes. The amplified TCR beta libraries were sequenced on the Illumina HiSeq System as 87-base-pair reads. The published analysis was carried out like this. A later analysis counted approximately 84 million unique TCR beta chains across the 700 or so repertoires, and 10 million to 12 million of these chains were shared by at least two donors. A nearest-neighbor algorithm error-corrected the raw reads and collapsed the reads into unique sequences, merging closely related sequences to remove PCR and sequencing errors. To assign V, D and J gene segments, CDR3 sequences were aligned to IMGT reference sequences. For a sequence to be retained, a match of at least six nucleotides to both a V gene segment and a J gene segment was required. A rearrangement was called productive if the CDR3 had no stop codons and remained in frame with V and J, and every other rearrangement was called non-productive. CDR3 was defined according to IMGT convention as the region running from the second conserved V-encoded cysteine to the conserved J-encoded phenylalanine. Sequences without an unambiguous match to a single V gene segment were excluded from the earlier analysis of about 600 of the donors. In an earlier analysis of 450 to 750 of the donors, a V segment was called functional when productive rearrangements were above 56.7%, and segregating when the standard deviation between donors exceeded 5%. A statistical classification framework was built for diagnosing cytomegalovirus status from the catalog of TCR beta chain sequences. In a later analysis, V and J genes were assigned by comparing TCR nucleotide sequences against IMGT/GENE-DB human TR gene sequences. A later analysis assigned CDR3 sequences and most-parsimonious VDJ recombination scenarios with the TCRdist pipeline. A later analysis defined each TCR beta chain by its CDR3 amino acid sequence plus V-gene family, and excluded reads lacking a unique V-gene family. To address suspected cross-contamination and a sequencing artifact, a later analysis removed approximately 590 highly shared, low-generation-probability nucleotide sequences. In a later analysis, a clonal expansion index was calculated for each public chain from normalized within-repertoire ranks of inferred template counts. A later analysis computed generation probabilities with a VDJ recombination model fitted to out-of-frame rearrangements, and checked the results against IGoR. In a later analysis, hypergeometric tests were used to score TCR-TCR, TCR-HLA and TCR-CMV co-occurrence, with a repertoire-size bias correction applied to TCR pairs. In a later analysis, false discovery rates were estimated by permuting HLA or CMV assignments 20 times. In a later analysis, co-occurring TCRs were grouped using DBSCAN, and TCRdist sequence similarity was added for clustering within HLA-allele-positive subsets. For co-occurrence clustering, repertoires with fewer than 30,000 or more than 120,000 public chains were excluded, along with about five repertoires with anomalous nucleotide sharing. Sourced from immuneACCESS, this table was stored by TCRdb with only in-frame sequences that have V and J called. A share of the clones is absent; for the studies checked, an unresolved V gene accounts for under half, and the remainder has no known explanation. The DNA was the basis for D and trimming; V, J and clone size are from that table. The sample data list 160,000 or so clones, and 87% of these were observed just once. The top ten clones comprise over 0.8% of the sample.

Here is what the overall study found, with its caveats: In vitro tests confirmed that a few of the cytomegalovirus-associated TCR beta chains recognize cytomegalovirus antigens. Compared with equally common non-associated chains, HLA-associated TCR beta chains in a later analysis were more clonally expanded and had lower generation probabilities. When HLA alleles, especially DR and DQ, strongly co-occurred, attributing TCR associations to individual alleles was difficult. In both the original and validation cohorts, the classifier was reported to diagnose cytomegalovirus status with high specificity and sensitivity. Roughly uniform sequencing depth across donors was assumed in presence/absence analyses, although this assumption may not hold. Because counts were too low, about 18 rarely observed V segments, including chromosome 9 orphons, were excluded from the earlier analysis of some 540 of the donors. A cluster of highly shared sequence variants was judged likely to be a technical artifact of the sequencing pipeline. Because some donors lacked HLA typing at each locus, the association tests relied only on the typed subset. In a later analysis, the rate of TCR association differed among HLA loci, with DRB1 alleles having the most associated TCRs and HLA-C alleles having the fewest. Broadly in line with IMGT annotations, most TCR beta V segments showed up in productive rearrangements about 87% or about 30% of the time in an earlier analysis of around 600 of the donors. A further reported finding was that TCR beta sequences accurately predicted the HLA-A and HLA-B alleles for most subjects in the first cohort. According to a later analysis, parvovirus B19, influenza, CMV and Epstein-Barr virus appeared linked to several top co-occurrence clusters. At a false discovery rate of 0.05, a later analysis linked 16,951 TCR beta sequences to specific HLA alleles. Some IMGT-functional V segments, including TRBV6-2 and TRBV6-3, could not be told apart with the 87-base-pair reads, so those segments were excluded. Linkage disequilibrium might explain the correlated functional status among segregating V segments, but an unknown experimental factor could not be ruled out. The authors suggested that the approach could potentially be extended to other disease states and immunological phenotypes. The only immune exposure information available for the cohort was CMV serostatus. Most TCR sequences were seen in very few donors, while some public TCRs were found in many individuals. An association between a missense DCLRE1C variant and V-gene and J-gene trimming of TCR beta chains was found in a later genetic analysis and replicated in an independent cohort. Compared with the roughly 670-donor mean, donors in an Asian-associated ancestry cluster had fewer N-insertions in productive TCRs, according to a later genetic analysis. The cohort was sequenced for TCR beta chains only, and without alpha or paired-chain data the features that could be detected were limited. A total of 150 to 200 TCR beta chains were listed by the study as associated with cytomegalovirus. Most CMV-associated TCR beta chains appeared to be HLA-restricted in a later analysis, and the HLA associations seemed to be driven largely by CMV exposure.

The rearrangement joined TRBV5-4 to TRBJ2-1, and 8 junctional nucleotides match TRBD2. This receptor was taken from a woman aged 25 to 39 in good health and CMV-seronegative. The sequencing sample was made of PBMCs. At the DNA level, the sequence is TGTGCCAGCAGCTTGGTGCGCGGGAGGAGCTCCTACAATGAGCAGTTCTTC. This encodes CASSLVRGRSSYNEQFF.